Sequencing of this T cell receptor (beta chain) was carried out in a study of blood T cell repertoires in COVID-19. This clone was observed a single time. The protocol was immunoSEQ multiplex PCR, while the TCRdb copy is restricted to in-frame clones and leaves out a portion. The table shows 200,000 to 250,000 clones, with more than 80% occurring only once. V was shortened by 6 bases and J by 2 bases, with 10 bases between the two germline ends. This CDR3 has 13 amino acids. Germline V gene lookup returns CDR1 SGHAT and CDR2 FQNNGV. This TCR came from a man younger than 45 with COVID-19, enrolled during active disease. Sequencing used peripheral blood. The chain joins TRBV11-2 to TRBJ2-5; possibly TRBD1 for D (5 bases). CDR3 sequence: CASSLDSQETQYF. For the CDR3, the DNA is TGTGCCAGCAGTCTAGACAGTCAAGAGACCCAGTACTTC.